These T cell receptor beta chains were read from a single sample in a study of T cells in Graves' hyperthyroidism and ophthalmopathy. In TCRdb, the multiplex PCR reads were re-called with MiXCR into one record per CDR3 protein. The table records approximately 610,000 distinct CDR3 sequences, under 15% of them present only once. Sequenced input: blood. The receptors were gathered from a woman in her thirties or forties with Graves' ophthalmopathy. Each CDR3 is given without its conserved first and last residue. The order of the fields is V gene, J gene, clone size, CDR3 protein. Rows give clone size only sometimes, using once, few, many, or a class for an expanded clone.

TRBV28	TRBJ1-2	many	ASSSLGGALYNYGYT
TRBV27	TRBJ2-2	NA	ASSPIGVAGVTGELF
TRBV11-2	TRBJ2-2	NA	ASSWPLGRAGELF
TRBV29-1	TRBJ2-7	many	SVELASGYEQY
TRBV5-1	TRBJ2-3	few	ASSLPSPDTQY
TRBV6-2/TRBV6-3	TRBJ2-7	many	ASGPGQWYEQY
TRBV6-2/TRBV6-3	TRBJ1-5	NA	ASSYEGVVNQPQH
TRBV27	TRBJ2-5	many	ASSFQAGETQY
TRBV20-1	TRBJ2-7	many	SASIRLAGRYEQY
TRBV6-1	TRBJ1-1	NA	ASSQGADEAF
TRBV12-3/TRBV12-4	TRBJ2-1	many	ASSLGLAGEQF
TRBV7-8	TRBJ1-1	many	ASSLRDRVNTEAF
TRBV2	TRBJ2-2	many	ASSRSQGRTGELF
TRBV11-2	TRBJ1-3	many	ASSTVTGPASGNTIY
TRBV12-3/TRBV12-4	TRBJ1-2	few	ASSSNRGNYGYT